This T cell receptor beta chain was recorded in a study of early T cells in non-severe SARS-CoV-2 infection. Unique molecular identifiers were attached to individual cDNA molecules. TCRdb reprocessed the 5' RACE reads via MiXCR and lists one record per CDR3 protein. The data contain about 39,000 distinct CDR3 sequences, 4.5% to 7% of them singletons. This clonotype was counted only a few times. The germline V gene encodes CDR1 MDHEN and CDR2 SYDVKM. V gave up 4 bases and J gave up 2 bases; unmatched junction bases: 8. The CDR3 has 16 residues. The TCR comes from an adult who was a healthcare worker with PCR-confirmed SARS-CoV-2 infection or an uninfected control (not recorded which). This specimen was whole blood, taken at baseline. The V and J genes are TRBV28 and TRBJ2-5, with TRBD2 matching over 9 bases. The CDR3 coding sequence is TGTGCCAGCAGTTCCCAGACTAGCGGAATACAAGAGACCCAGTACTTC. Its protein is CASSSQTSGIQETQYF.